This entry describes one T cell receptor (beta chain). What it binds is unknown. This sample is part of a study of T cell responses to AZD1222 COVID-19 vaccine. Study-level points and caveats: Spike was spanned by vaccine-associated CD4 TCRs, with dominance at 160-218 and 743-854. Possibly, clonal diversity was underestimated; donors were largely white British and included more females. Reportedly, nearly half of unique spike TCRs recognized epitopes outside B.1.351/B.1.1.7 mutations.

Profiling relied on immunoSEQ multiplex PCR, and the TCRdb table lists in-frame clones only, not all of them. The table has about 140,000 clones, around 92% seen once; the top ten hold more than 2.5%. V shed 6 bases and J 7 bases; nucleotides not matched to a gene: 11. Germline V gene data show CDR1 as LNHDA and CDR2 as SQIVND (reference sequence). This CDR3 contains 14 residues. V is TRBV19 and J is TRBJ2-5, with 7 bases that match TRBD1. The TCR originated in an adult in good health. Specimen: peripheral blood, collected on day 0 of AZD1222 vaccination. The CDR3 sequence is CASSEIRGFGTQYF. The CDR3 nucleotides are TGTGCCAGTAGCGAAATCAGGGGGTTCGGGACCCAGTACTTC.